Listed here are 11 T cell receptor beta chains from one sample, sequenced in a study of identical twins. MiXCR, applied by TCRdb to the 5' RACE reads, yields one record per CDR3 protein. The sample has 450,000 or so distinct CDR3 sequences, around a sixth seen once. Sequencing was carried out using naive T cells sorted from blood. These receptors came from a middle-aged man in good health.

Many counts were recorded for this clonotype. The rearrangement uses TRBV6-5 and TRBJ1-5; D is undetermined. CDR3 length equals 13 residues. Per the germline V gene, CDR1 is MNHEY and CDR2 is SVGAGI. V was shortened by 2 bases and J by 5 bases, with 7 bases between the two germline ends. The CDR3 protein is CASSYRVDQPQHF. The CDR3 DNA follows: TGTGCCAGCAGTTACAGGGTTGATCAGCCCCAGCATTTT.

This clonotype was counted a few times. DNA of the CDR3: TGTGCCAGCAGCACCCAGATAGGGCAGACCCAGTACTTC. The encoded protein is CASSTQIGQTQYF. The rearrangement links TRBV6-1 to TRBJ2-5; D unresolved. Trimming shortened V by 6 bases and J by 6 bases, and 14 bases separated the two germline ends. Germline V CDR1 and CDR2: MNHNS, SASEGT. This CDR3 has 13 residues.

This clonotype was found many times. The chain links TRBV18 to TRBJ1-5; 7 bases line up with TRBD1. Trimming cost V 3 bases and J 0 bases; bases outside gene matches: 8. CDR3 length equals 17 residues. Germline V lookup: CDR1 KGHSH, CDR2 LQKENI. CDR3 in DNA: TGTGCCAGCTCACCCAACCGGGACAGAGATAGCAATCAGCCCCAGCATTTT. It specifies CASSPNRDRDSNQPQHF.

In this sample, this clonotype turned up a few times. The chain links TRBV6-2 or TRBV6-3 to TRBJ2-1; 8 positions agree with TRBD2. CDR3 length: 15 residues. With 2 bases clipped from V and 4 bases from J, the junction kept 4 bases outside the gene matches. Per the germline V gene, CDR1 is MNHEY and CDR2 is SVGEGT. CDR3 residues: CASSYAASGYNEQFF. The CDR3, as DNA: TGTGCCAGCAGTTACGCCGCTAGCGGGTACAATGAGCAGTTCTTC.

This chain joins TRBV5-6 and TRBJ2-7; D gene ambiguous. The germline CDR1 and CDR2 sequences are SGHDT and YYEEEE. The V gene lost 4 bases and the J gene lost 2 bases, with 16 bases spanning the gap. This CDR3 spans 15 amino acids. This chain's CDR3 is CASSPRPARTYEQYF. The CDR3, as DNA: TGTGCCAGCAGCCCTCGTCCCGCTAGGACCTACGAGCAGTACTTC.

This clonotype was recorded many times. The CDR3 region is CASSFAPDTQYF. The CDR3 bases are TGTGCCAGCAGTTTCGCGCCAGATACGCAGTATTTT. The chain has TRBV12-3 or TRBV12-4 and TRBJ2-3; D ambiguous. The CDR3 runs to 12 residues. Deletions cut 3 bases from V and 4 bases from J, with 5 bases between.

A note on this clonotype: A much larger clone lies one base from this, so it may be a read error. This chain links TRBV24-1 with TRBJ1-5, with unresolved D. Germline V CDR1 and CDR2: KGHDR, SFDVKD. CDR3 length: 13 amino acids. Trimming left V 1 base short and J 1 base short, with 1 base between. CDR3 amino acids: CATSDLSNQPQHF. The CDR3 DNA reads as TGTGCCACCAGTGATTTAAGCAATCAGCCCCAGCATTTT.

The chain is built from TRBV4-2 and TRBJ2-1; D is undetermined. CDR1 is LGHNA and CDR2 is YNFKEQ in the germline V gene. CDR3 length equals 17 residues. The ends were cut back, 3 bases at V and 2 bases at J, with 17 bases in the middle. The DNA of the CDR3 is TGTGCCAGCAGCCAGTCGGCAGGCCGGTTGGCCTACAATGAGCAGTTCTTC. This codes for CASSQSAGRLAYNEQFF.

The chain joins TRBV5-1 to TRBJ2-2; the match to TRBD2 covers 7 bases. The CDR3 sequence is 21 residues long. V was clipped by 2 bases and J by 3 bases; unmatched bases: 22. CDR1 and CDR2 (germline): SGHRS, YFSETQ. The CDR3 DNA follows: TGCGCCAGCAGCTTCTTCCCCAAACCTAGCGGCCGGGAGCGGCACACCGGGGAGCTGTTTTTT. Translation gives CASSFFPKPSGRERHTGELFF.

This clonotype was counted a few times. The V call is TRBV29-1, the J call TRBJ2-3; weak D call: TRBD2 (6 bases). CDR1 SQVTM and CDR2 ANQGSEA come from the germline V gene. The CDR3 has 14 residues. V lost 4 bases and J lost 3, with 14 bases in between. The CDR3 loop is CSVVTGVRTDTQYF. The CDR3 DNA reads TGCAGCGTTGTGACGGGAGTAAGAACAGATACGCAGTATTTT.

This clonotype was observed a few times. The J gene is TRBJ2-5, the V gene TRBV5-1; D is uncertain. Trimming pared 5 bases from V and 1 base from J, leaving 12 bases between. Germline V gene sequence: CDR1 SGHRS, CDR2 YFSETQ. The length of the CDR3 is 14 residues. CDR3: CASRALVGQETQYF. The CDR3 coding sequence is TGCGCCAGCAGGGCCCTGGTTGGCCAAGAGACCCAGTACTTC.